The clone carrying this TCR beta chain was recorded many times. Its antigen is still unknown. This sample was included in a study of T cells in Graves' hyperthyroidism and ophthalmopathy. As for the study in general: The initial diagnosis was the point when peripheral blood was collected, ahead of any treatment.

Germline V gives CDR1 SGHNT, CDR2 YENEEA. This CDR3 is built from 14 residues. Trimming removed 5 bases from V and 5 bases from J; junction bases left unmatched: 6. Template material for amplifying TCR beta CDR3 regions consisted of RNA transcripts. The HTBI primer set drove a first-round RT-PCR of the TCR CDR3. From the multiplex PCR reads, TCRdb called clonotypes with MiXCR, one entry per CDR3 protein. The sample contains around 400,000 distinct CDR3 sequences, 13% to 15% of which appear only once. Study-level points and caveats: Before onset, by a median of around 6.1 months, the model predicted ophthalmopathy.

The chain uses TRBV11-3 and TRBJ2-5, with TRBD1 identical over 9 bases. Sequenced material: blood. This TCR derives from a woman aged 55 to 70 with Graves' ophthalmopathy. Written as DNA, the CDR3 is TGTGCCAGCAGCGCGACAGGGGGTGAGGAGACCCAGTACTTC. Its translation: CASSATGGEETQYF. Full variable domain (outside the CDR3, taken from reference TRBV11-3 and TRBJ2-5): EAGVVQSPRYKIIEKKQPVAFWCNPISGHNTLYWYLQNLGQGPELLIRYENEEAVDDSQLPKDRFSAERLKGVDSTLKIQPAELGDSAVYLCASSATGGEETQYFGPGTRLLVL.